Below are 9 T cell receptor beta chains sequenced from a single sample in a study of beta chain features in type 1 diabetes (dated by TCRdb to 2017 to 2018). General conclusions and limits of the study: Type 1 diabetes patients showed a moderate but significant shortening of TCRB CDR3 length in all four CD4+ subsets.

Antigens for these TCRs are unknown. Libraries were built with the immunoSEQ multiplex PCR assay. The entire isolated RNA was reverse transcribed using the High Capacity cDNA Reverse Transcription Kit, and thus expressed TCRB transcripts were sequenced. TCRdb re-hosts the immuneACCESS table, in-frame sequences only. Its copies lack some clones; in the studies checked, an unresolved V gene accounts for under half of them, and the cause for the rest is not known. This sample comprises around 250,000 clones, more than 11% of them detected only once. The ten largest clones capture 0.015% to 0.02% of the sample. The sample consisted of naive CD4+ T cells from blood. The label giving this sample's cell subset or site can be read as: true naive CD4+ T cells. The receptors originated from a man aged 25-45 years with type 1 diabetes.

V gene TRBV30 combines with J gene TRBJ1-5, with D unclear. Germline V gene lookup returns CDR1 GTSNPN and CDR2 SVGIG (reference sequence). CDR3 length: 14 amino acids. V was clipped by 0 bases and J by 2 bases, with 8 bases between them. The CDR3 sequence is CAWSVRVGNQPQHF. Written as DNA, the CDR3 is TGTGCCTGGAGTGTACGGGTAGGCAATCAGCCCCAGCATTTT.

This clone was counted a few times. The V call is TRBV20-1, the J call TRBJ1-4; D remains unclear. V was shortened by 0 bases and J by 15 bases, with 11 bases between the two germline ends. The CDR3 has 11 amino acids. Germline CDR1 is DFQATT and CDR2 is SNEGSKA (reference sequence). CDR3 sequence: CSARDPEGMFF. CDR3 nucleotide sequence: TGCAGTGCTAGAGATCCGGAGGGAATGTTTTTT.

This clone has only a few counts. The rearrangement joins TRBV5-1 to TRBJ2-7; 9 bases align to TRBD1. V was clipped by 4 bases and J by 1 base; unmatched bases: 6. There are 15 residues in the CDR3. Germline V gives CDR1 SGHRS, CDR2 YFSETQ. Written as DNA, the CDR3 is TGCGCCAGCAGCACCACAGGGGGCAAGTCCTACGAGCAGTACTTC. It encodes CASSTTGGKSYEQYF.

Only a few counts were recorded for this clone. The chain has TRBV5-6 and TRBJ1-1; 10 bases line up with TRBD1. CDR1 and CDR2 from the germline V gene are SGHDT and YYEEEE. The CDR3 length is 16 residues. V lost 0 bases, J lost 6 bases, and 8 bases stayed unmatched. This chain's CDR3 is CASSLGFGQGVPEAFF. DNA for the CDR3: TGTGCCAGCAGCTTGGGCTTTGGACAGGGGGTCCCTGAAGCTTTCTTT.

V gene TRBV2 combines with J gene TRBJ2-3, with 7 bases fitting TRBD1. There are 14 residues in the CDR3. CDR1 is SNHLY, CDR2 FYNNEI, per germline. Trimming removed 6 bases from V and 1 base from J; junction bases left unmatched: 4. The CDR3 DNA reads TGTGCCAGCAGACGGCAGGGGGGCACAGATACGCAGTATTTT. Residues: CASRRQGGTDTQYF.

This clone was picked up a small number of times. This rearrangement joins TRBV28 to TRBJ1-2, with a weak D call TRBD1 (5 bases). The CDR3 length is 12 residues. Germline loops: CDR1 MDHEN, CDR2 SYDVKM. V lost 1 base to trimming and J lost 5 bases, with 5 bases between them. The CDR3 coding sequence is TGTGCCAGCAGTTTATCAGGGTATGGCTACACCTTC. It yields the protein CASSLSGYGYTF.

The chain is built from TRBV18 and TRBJ1-6, with 12 bases identical to TRBD1. From germline, CDR1 is KGHSH and CDR2 LQKENI. This CDR3 contains 15 residues. With 3 bases clipped from V and 10 bases from J, the junction kept 4 bases outside the gene matches. The CDR3, as DNA: TGTGCCAGCTCACCTCCCGGGACAGGGGGCTCACCCCTCCACTTT. As protein: CASSPPGTGGSPLHF.

This clone has only a few counts. The V gene is TRBV6-6, the J gene TRBJ1-5; D call uncertain. CDR1 and CDR2 (germline): MNHNY, SVGAGI (reference sequence). The CDR3 length is 12 residues. Trimming took 5 bases from V and 4 from J, leaving 6 bases between them. The CDR3 spells CASSTINQPQHF. The CDR3 DNA reads as TGTGCCAGCAGTACAATTAATCAGCCCCAGCATTTT.

This clone was counted only a few times. The chain recombines TRBV30 with TRBJ2-3; 10 bases are shared with TRBD2. The CDR3 runs to 19 residues. Per the germline V gene, CDR1 is GTSNPN and CDR2 is SVGIG (reference sequence). Losses at the gene ends were 1 base for V and 4 bases for J; bases not matched to a gene: 17. The CDR3 DNA is TGTGCCTGGAGTGGGGCACTAGCGGGAAGTATTGGGATGGCAGATACGCAGTATTTT. It yields the protein CAWSGALAGSIGMADTQYF. The full variable domain, completed using reference TRBV30 and TRBJ2-3, is SQTIHQWPATLVQPVGSPLSLECTVEGTSNPNLYWYRQAAGRGLQLLFYSVGIGQISSEVPQNLSASRPQDRQFILSSKKLLLSDSGFYLCAWSGALAGSIGMADTQYFGPGTRLTVL.